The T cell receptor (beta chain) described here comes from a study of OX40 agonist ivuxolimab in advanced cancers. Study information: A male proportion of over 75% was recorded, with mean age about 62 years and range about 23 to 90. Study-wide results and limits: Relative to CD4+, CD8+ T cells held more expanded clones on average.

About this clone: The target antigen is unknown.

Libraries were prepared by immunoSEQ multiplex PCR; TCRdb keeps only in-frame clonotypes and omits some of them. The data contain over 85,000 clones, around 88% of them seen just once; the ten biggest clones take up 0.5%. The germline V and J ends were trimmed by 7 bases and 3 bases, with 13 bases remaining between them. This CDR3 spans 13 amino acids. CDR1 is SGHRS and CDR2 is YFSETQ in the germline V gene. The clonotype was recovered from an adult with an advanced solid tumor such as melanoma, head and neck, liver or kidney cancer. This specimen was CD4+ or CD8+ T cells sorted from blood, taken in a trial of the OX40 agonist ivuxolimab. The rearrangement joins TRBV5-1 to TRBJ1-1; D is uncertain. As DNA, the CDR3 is TGCGCCAGCTGGGCAGGAAGGGACACTGAAGCTTTCTTT. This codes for CASWAGRDTEAFF.